This TCR beta chain was recorded in a study of blood T cell repertoires in COVID-19. This CDR3 has 16 amino acids. Trimming cost V 5 bases and J 6 bases, with 17 bases left between them. Germline V gene sequence: CDR1 KGHSH, CDR2 LQKENI. This table comes from immunoSEQ multiplex PCR, and its TCRdb copy is limited to in-frame clones, with some not included. The table includes approximately 28,000 clones, roughly 90% detected once. This TCR came from a human donor in a cohort sampled during active COVID-19. The chain links TRBV18 to TRBJ1-6; D gene unclear. Sequencing was carried out using peripheral blood. The CDR3 reads CASSTTSPQSNSPLHF. The CDR3 nucleotides are TGTGCCAGCTCAACCACGTCACCCCAGTCTAATTCACCCCTCCACTTT.